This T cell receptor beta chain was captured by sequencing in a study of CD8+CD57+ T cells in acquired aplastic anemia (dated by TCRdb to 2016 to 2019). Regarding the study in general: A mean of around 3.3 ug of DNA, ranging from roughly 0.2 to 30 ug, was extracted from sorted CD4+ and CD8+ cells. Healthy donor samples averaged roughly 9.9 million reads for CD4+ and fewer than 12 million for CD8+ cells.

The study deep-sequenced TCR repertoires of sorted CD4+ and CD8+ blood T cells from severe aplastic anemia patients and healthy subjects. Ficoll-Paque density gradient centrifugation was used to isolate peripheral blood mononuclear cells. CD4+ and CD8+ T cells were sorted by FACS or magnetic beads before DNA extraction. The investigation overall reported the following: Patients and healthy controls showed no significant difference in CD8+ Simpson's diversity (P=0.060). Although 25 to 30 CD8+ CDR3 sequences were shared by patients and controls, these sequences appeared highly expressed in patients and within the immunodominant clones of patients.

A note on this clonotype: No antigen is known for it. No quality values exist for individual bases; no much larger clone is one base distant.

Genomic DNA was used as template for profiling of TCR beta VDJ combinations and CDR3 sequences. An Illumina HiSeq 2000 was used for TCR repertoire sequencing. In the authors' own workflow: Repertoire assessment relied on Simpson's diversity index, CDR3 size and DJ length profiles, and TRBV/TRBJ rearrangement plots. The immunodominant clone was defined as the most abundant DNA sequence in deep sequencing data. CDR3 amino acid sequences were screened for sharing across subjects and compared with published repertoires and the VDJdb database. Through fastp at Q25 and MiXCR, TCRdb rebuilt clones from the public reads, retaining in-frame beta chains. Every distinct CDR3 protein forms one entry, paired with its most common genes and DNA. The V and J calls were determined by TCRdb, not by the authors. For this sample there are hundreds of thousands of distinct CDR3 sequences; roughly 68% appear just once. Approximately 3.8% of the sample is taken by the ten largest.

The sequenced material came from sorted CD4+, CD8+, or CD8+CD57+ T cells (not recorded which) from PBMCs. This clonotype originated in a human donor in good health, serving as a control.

The CDR3 reads CASGDSGVGETQYF. In nucleotide form, the sequence is TGTGCCAGCGGAGACTCCGGGGTCGGAGAGACCCAGTACTTC. The chain is assembled from TRBV5-4 and TRBJ2-5; a weak D assignment points to TRBD2 (5 bases agree). Per the germline V gene (reference sequence), SGHNT is the CDR1 and YYREEE is the CDR2. The CDR3 spans 14 residues, from the cysteine through the phenylalanine. Solely the CDR3 DNA is kept, with 42 bases framed from the first base. V is clipped by 7 bases and J by 4 bases, and the sequence between their germline boundaries is 17 bases long.